One and the same sample provided the 15 T cell receptor beta chains below, sequenced in a study of T cell responses to AZD1222 COVID-19 vaccine. Libraries were prepared by immunoSEQ multiplex PCR; TCRdb keeps only in-frame clonotypes and omits some of them. Counted here are tens of thousands of clones, roughly 90% occurring once; the ten biggest clones make up around 10%. Sequencing used peripheral blood, obtained 28 days after the second AZD1222 dose. The receptors come from an adult who received the AZD1222 COVID-19 vaccine.

V gene TRBV6-6 combines with J gene TRBJ1-2, with 10 bases that match TRBD1. The V segment lost 4 bases and the J segment 6 bases; nucleotides outside the gene matches: 2. CDR1 is MNHNY, CDR2 SVGAGI, per germline (reference sequence). This CDR3 comprises 13 residues. The DNA of the CDR3 is TGTGCCAGCAGTTGGACAGGGGGGGATGGCTACACCTTC. Its protein product is CASSWTGGDGYTF.

The chain recombines TRBV5-1 with TRBJ2-7; D is perhaps TRBD1 (5 bases). Germline CDR1 is SGHRS and CDR2 is YFSETQ. The germline V and J ends were trimmed by 4 bases and 5 bases, with 13 bases remaining between them. The CDR3 is 13 residues long. The CDR3 region is CASSIGKGNEQYF. As DNA, the CDR3 is TGCGCCAGCAGCATAGGTAAGGGGAACGAGCAGTACTTC. Using reference TRBV5-1 and TRBJ2-7 for the parts outside the CDR3, the full variable domain is KAGVTQTPRYLIKTRGQQVTLSCSPISGHRSVSWYQQTPGQGLQFLFEYFSETQRNKGNFPGRFSGRQFSNSRSEMNVSTLELGDSALYLCASSIGKGNEQYFGPGTRLTVT.

This rearrangement joins TRBV7-3 to TRBJ2-1; D ambiguous. Germline V gives CDR1 SGHTA, CDR2 FQGTGA. The CDR3 runs to 15 residues. V gave up 2 bases and J gave up 6 bases, with 14 bases separating them. The DNA of the CDR3 is TGTGCCAGCAGCTTAGAAAGAGCAGCAGTCAATGAGCAGTTCTTC. As protein: CASSLERAAVNEQFF.

The chain recombines TRBV6-2 or TRBV6-3 with TRBJ2-5; D unresolved. The CDR3 extends over 13 amino acids. The germline V gene encodes CDR1 MNHEY and CDR2 SVGEGT. The ends were cut back, 6 bases at V and 4 bases at J, with 12 bases in the middle. The CDR3 here is CASSPGPRETQYF. Here the CDR3 DNA reads TGTGCCAGCAGCCCCGGTCCGCGAGAGACCCAGTACTTC.

V gene TRBV12-3 or TRBV12-4 combines with J gene TRBJ2-7; unclear D gene. Deletions cut 5 bases from V and 1 base from J, with 6 bases between. This CDR3 region has 12 residues. For the CDR3, the DNA is TGTGCCAGCAGTGGGCCTTCCTACGAGCAGTACTTC. It translates to CASSGPSYEQYF.

The V and J genes are TRBV3-1 (or the pseudogene TRBV3-2) and TRBJ2-7, with TRBD1 identical over 9 bases. Germline V gene lookup returns CDR1 LGHDT and CDR2 YNNKEL (reference sequence). Trimming at V came to 5 bases and at J to 4 bases, leaving 18 bases not matched to a gene. The CDR3 has 18 residues. In DNA form, the CDR3 reads TGTGCCAGCAGCGAAACAGGGGGCGCAAGAAAGTGGGGATACGAGCAGTACTTC. Its translation: CASSETGGARKWGYEQYF.

This clone has just one count. V gene TRBV19 combines with J gene TRBJ1-1, with D perhaps TRBD1 (5 bases). V dropped 1 base and J dropped 8 bases, with 11 bases sitting between them. CDR1 LNHDA and CDR2 SQIVND come from the germline V gene (reference sequence). The CDR3 is made up of 13 amino acids. Here the CDR3 DNA reads TGTGCCAGTAGTATAGCGGGGGTTTCCGAAGCTTTCTTT. It specifies CASSIAGVSEAFF. Full variable domain (rest looked up from reference TRBV19 and TRBJ1-1): DGGITQSPKYLFRKEGQNVTLSCEQNLNHDAMYWYRQDPGQGLRLIYYSQIVNDFQKGDIAEGYSVSREKKESFPLTVTSAQKNPTAFYLCASSIAGVSEAFFGQGTRLTVV.

The rearrangement links TRBV21-1 to TRBJ1-6; the table's D call, TRBD1, has no DNA check behind it. TRBV21-1 is tagged as a pseudogene. CDR3 length: 16 residues. The CDR3: CASSPSQGAPHSPLHF. CDR3 nucleotides: TGTGCCAGCAGCCCGTCACAGGGGGCACCCCATTCACCCCTCCACTTT.

The chain links TRBV30 to TRBJ1-6; 7 bases are shared with TRBD1. This CDR3 has 14 amino acids. CDR1 is GTSNPN and CDR2 is SVGIG in the germline V gene (reference sequence). With V trimmed by 1 base and J by 10 bases, 7 bases remained unmatched. The CDR3 protein is CAWSAQGRGSPLHF. Written as DNA, the CDR3 is TGTGCCTGGAGTGCACAGGGGAGAGGATCACCCCTCCACTTT.

The chain combines TRBV7-3 with TRBJ2-2; TRBD1 matches 7 bases. V was clipped by 2 bases and J by 9 bases; unmatched bases: 9. Germline V gene lookup returns CDR1 SGHTA and CDR2 FQGTGA. The CDR3 is 15 residues long. The CDR3 DNA reads as TGTGCCAGCAGCTTAGGAACAGGGGCTGCCAGGGAGCTGTTTTTT. Protein product: CASSLGTGAARELFF.

The chain couples TRBV19 to TRBJ1-5; TRBD1 matches 8 bases. The CDR3 contains 15 residues. Germline values: CDR1 LNHDA, CDR2 SQIVND (reference sequence). The J segment lost 4 bases and the V segment lost 5 bases, leaving 7 bases of the junction unmatched. CDR3 region: CASSLTGDGNQPQHF. In nucleotides, the CDR3 is TGTGCCAGTAGTCTGACAGGGGATGGGAATCAGCCCCAGCATTTT.

The chain carries TRBV28 and TRBJ1-4, with no clear D. Germline CDR1 and CDR2: MDHEN and SYDVKM. The CDR3 is made up of 14 amino acids. V lost 2 bases to trimming and J lost 0 bases, with 4 bases between them. CDR3 DNA sequence: TGTGCCAGCAGTTTACGGCCAACTAATGAAAAACTGTTTTTT. It encodes CASSLRPTNEKLFF.

The rearrangement links TRBV19 to TRBJ1-6, with 7 nucleotides matching TRBD1. The trim removed 7 bases at V and 7 bases at J, leaving 13 bases unmatched. Germline-derived CDR1 and CDR2 are LNHDA and SQIVND (reference sequence). The CDR3 spans 16 residues. CDR3 coding DNA: TGTGCCAGTAAACAGAACCCCGGGACAGAAAATTCACCCCTCCACTTT. Its translation is CASKQNPGTENSPLHF.

This clone turned up a few times. This chain uses TRBV3-1 (or the pseudogene TRBV3-2) with TRBJ1-1; 7 nucleotides line up with TRBD1. CDR3 size: 18 residues. Germline CDR1 is LGHDT and CDR2 is YNNKEL (reference sequence). Losses at the gene ends were 2 bases for V and 2 bases for J; bases not matched to a gene: 14. CDR3 coding DNA: TGTGCCAGCAGCCAACCTCCGGGACGACTAGGGGGCAACACTGAAGCTTTCTTT. Protein: CASSQPPGRLGGNTEAFF.

V is TRBV30 and J is TRBJ1-6; TRBD1 matches 7 bases. The CDR3 consists of 13 residues. V lost 4 bases, J lost 7 bases, and 4 bases stayed unmatched. From germline, CDR1 is GTSNPN and CDR2 SVGIG (reference sequence). The CDR3 region is CAWKVGGNSPLHF. DNA of the CDR3: TGTGCCTGGAAGGTAGGGGGCAATTCACCCCTCCACTTT.